This T cell receptor beta chain was sequenced for a study of monozygotic twins with inflammatory bowel disease. Study observations and caveats: Using the inverse Simpson index, IBD patients had lower TCRbeta diversity than healthy co-twins.

About this clonotype itself: The antigen is unknown.

This CDR3 is built from 14 residues. The germline V gene has CDR1 MNHEY and CDR2 SMNVEV (reference sequence). One entry per CDR3 protein, without DNA, is what TCRdb gives after re-calling the 5' RACE reads. This repertoire includes 200,000 to 250,000 distinct CDR3 sequences. The chain combines TRBV27 with TRBJ1-2; TCRdb proposes TRBD1, but this gene call is untestable without DNA. Input material: blood. The clonotype originates from a human donor with ulcerative colitis or Crohn's disease, or a healthy co-twin of an affected twin (not recorded which). CDR3 in amino acids: CASSPGRTIYGYTF.